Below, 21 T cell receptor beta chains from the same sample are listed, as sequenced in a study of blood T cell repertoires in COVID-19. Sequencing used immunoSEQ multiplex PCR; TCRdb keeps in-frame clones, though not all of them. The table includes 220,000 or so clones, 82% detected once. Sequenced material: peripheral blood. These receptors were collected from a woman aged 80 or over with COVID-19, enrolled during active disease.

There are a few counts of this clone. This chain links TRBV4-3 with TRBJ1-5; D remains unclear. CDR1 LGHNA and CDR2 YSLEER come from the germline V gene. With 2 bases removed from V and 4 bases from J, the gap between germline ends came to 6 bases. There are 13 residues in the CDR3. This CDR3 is CASSQHLNQPQHF. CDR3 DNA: TGCGCCAGCAGCCAACACTTGAATCAGCCCCAGCATTTT.

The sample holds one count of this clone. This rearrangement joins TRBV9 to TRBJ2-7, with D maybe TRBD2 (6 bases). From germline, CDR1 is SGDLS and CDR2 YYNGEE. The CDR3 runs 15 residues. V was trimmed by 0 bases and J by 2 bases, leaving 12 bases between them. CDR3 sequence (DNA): TGTGCCAGCAGCGTAGCCGGGACTCCGACCTACGAGCAGTACTTC. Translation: CASSVAGTPTYEQYF.

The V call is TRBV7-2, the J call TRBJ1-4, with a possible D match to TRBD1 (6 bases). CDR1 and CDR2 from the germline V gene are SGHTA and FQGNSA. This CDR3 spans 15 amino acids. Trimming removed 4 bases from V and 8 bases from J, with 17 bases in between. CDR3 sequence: CASSSDTGRGEKLFF. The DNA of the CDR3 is TGTGCCAGCAGCTCGGACACCGGAAGGGGGGAAAAACTGTTTTTT.

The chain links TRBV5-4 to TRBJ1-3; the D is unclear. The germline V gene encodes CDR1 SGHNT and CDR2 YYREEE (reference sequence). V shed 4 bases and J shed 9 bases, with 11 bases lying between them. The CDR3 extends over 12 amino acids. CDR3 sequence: CASSPEVGTIYF. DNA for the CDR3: TGTGCCAGCAGCCCCGAGGTTGGCACCATATATTTT.

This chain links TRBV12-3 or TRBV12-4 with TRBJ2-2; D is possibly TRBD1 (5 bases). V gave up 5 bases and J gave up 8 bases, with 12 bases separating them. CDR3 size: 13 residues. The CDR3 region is CASSITGWGELFF. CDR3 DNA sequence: TGTGCCAGCAGTATCACAGGTTGGGGGGAGCTGTTTTTT.

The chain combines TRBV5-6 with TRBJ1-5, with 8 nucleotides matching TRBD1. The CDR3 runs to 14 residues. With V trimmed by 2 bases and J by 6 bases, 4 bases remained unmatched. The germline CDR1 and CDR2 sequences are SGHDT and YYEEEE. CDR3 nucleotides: TGTGCCAGCAGCTTACAGGGGGGGAGTCAGCCCCAGCATTTT. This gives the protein CASSLQGGSQPQHF.

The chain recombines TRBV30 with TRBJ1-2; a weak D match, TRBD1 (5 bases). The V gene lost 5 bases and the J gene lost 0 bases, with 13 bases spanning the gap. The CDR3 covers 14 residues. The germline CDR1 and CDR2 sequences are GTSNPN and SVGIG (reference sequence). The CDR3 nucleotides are TGTGCCTGGCAACCGATGACAGCTAACTATGGCTACACCTTC. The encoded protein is CAWQPMTANYGYTF.

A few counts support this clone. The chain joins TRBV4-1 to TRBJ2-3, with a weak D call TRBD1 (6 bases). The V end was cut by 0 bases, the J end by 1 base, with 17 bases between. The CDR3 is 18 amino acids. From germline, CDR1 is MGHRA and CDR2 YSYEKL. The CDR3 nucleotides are TGCGCCAGCAGCCAAGAGTTCGCCGGGCAGGGGCGCACAGATACGCAGTATTTT. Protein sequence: CASSQEFAGQGRTDTQYF.

The CDR3 region is CASSPQGIQPQHF. In nucleotides, the CDR3 is TGTGCCAGCAGCCCCCAGGGGATCCAGCCCCAGCATTTT. The chain has TRBV6-5 and TRBJ1-5; perhaps TRBD1 as D (6 bases). Looked up from germline, CDR1 is MNHEY and CDR2 is SVGAGI. Trimming left V 6 bases short and J 7 bases short, with 13 bases between. The CDR3 covers 13 residues.

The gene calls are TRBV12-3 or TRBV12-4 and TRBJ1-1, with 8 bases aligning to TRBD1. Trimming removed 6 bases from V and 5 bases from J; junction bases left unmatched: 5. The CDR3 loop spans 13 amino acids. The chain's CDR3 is CASSLQGGTEAFF. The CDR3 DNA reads TGTGCCAGCAGCCTACAGGGGGGGACTGAAGCTTTCTTT.

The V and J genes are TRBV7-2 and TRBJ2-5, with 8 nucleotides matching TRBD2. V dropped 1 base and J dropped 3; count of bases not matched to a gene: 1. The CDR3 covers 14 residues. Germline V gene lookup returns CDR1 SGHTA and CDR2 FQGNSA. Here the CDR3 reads CASSLGLAKETQYF. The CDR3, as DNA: TGTGCCAGCAGCTTAGGACTAGCGAAAGAGACCCAGTACTTC.

The chain's CDR3 is CASRERGGRGEQFF. In nucleotides, the CDR3 is TGTGCCAGCAGGGAACGGGGGGGGCGAGGCGAGCAGTTCTTC. The chain uses TRBV6-6 and TRBJ2-1; TRBD2 matches at 8 bases. Germline lookup yields CDR1 MNHNY and CDR2 SVGAGI (reference sequence). The CDR3 has 14 amino acids. The V and J ends lost 6 bases and 10 bases, in that order; junction bases with no gene match: 11.

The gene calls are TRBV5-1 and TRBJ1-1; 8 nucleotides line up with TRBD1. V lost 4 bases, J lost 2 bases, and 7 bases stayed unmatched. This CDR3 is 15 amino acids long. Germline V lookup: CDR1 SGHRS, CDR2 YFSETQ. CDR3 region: CASSLQTGANTEAFF. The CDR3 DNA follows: TGCGCCAGCAGCCTCCAGACAGGGGCTAACACTGAAGCTTTCTTT.

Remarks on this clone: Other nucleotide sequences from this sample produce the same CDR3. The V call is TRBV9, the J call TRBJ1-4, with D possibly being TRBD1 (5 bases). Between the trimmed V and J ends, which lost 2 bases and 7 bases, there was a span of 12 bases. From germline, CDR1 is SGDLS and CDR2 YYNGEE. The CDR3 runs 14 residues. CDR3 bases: TGTGCCAGCAGCGTTAGACAGCAGGGTGAAAAACTGTTTTTT. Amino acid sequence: CASSVRQQGEKLFF. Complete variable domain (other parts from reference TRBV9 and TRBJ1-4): DSGVTQTPKHLITATGQRVTLRCSPRSGDLSVYWYQQSLDQGLQFLIQYYNGEERAKGNILERFSAQQFPDLHSELNLSSLELGDSALYFCASSVRQQGEKLFFGSGTQLSVL.

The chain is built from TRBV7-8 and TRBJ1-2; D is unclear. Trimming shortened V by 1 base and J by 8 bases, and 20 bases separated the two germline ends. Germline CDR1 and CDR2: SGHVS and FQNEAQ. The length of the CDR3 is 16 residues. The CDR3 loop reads CASSLVQKGLGGGYTF. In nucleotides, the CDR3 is TGTGCCAGCAGCTTAGTTCAGAAGGGCTTGGGAGGGGGCTACACCTTC.

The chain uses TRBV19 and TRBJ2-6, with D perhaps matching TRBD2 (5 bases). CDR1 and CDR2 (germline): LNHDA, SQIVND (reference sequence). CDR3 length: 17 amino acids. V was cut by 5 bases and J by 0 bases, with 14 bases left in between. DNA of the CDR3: TGTGCCAGTAGTGAGGGCATAACCTACTCTGGGGCCAACGTCCTGACTTTC. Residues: CASSEGITYSGANVLTF.

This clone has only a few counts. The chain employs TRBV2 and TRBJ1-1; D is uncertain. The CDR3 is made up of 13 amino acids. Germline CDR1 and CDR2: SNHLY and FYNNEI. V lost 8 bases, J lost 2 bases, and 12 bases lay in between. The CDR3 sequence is CASGLSGNTEAFF. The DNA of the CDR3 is TGTGCCAGCGGGCTCAGCGGTAACACTGAAGCTTTCTTT.

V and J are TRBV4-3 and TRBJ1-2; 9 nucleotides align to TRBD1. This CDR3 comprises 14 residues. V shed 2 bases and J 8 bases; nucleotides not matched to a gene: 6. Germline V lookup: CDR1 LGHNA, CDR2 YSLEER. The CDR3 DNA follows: TGCGCCAGCAGCCAAAAAGGACAGGGGTCGGGCTACACCTTC. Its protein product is CASSQKGQGSGYTF.

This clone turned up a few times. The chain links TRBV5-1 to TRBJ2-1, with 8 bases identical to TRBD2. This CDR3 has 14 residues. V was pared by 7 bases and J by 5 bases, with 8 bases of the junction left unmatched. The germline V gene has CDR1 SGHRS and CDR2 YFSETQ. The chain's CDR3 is CASASREAHNEQFF. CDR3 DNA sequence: TGCGCCAGCGCCTCGCGGGAGGCCCACAATGAGCAGTTCTTC.

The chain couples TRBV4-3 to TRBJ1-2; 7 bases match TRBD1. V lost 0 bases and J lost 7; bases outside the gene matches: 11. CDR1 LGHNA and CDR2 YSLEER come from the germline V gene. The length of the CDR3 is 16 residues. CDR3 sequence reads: CASSQDPATGMGGYTF. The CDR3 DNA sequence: TGCGCCAGCAGCCAAGATCCGGCGACAGGGATGGGTGGCTACACCTTC.

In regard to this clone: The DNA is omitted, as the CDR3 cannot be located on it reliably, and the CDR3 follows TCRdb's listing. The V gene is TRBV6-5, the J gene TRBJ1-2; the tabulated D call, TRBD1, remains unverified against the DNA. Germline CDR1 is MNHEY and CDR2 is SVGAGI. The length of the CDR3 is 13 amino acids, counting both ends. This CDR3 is CASRVGTGARGTF.